This T cell receptor (beta chain) was identified during a study of T cells expressing NK-cell markers. Germline values: CDR1 SGHNT, CDR2 YYREEE (reference sequence). This CDR3 is built from 16 residues. Study-level points and caveats: Several donors likewise had their CD3+CD56-NKG2C+ fraction led by these clonotypes.

Of note for this clonotype: What it binds is not known.

Synthesis of TCR beta cDNA relied on 5'RACE template switching carrying UMIs. TCRdb reprocessed the 5' RACE reads; each CDR3 protein has one entry and no DNA is given. The ten most abundant clones cover approximately 4% of a sample with about 540,000 distinct CDR3 sequences. The TCR comes from a man younger than 35 in good health. The specimen was blood T cells: a sorted CD56 or NKG2C T cell subset, CD4+ or CD8+ T cells, or bulk PBMC T cells (not recorded which). This chain joins TRBV5-4 and TRBJ2-3; TCRdb designates TRBD2, a call that cannot be tested without DNA. CDR3 in amino acids: CASSLGSGSPTDTQYF.